What follows are 8 T cell receptor beta chains derived from one specimen sequenced in a study of OX40 agonist ivuxolimab in advanced cancers. The library came from the immunoSEQ multiplex PCR assay. TCRdb re-hosts the immuneACCESS table, in-frame sequences only. Its copies lack some clones; in the studies checked, an unresolved V gene accounts for under half of them, and the cause for the rest is not known. The sample includes around 80,000 clones, with roughly 90% observed a single time. 2.3% of the sample is held by the ten biggest clonotypes. This specimen was CD4+ or CD8+ T cells sorted from blood, taken in a trial of the OX40 agonist ivuxolimab. The receptors were gathered from an adult with an advanced solid tumor such as melanoma, head and neck, liver or kidney cancer.

V and J are TRBV27 and TRBJ1-2; 9 nucleotides align to TRBD1. The CDR3 covers 13 residues. CDR1 and CDR2 from the germline V gene are MNHEY and SMNVEV (reference sequence). V was clipped by 6 bases and J by 8 bases; unmatched bases: 7. The CDR3 here is CASRLTGGMGYTF. The CDR3 DNA follows: TGTGCCAGCAGGTTGACAGGGGGTATGGGCTACACCTTC.

The chain employs TRBV18 and TRBJ1-1; possible D gene TRBD1, 5 bases. The germline V and J ends were trimmed by 3 bases and 2 bases, with 13 bases remaining between them. Germline V gene sequence: CDR1 KGHSH, CDR2 LQKENI. The CDR3 runs to 15 residues. CDR3 nucleotide sequence: TGTGCCAGCTCACCGGGGACGGTTCCAAACACTGAAGCTTTCTTT. Protein sequence: CASSPGTVPNTEAFF.

The genes are TRBV6-1 and TRBJ1-5; D gene uncertain. CDR3 length: 14 residues. In germline, CDR1 is MNHNS, CDR2 SASEGT. V was shortened by 2 bases and J by 4 bases, with 9 bases between the two germline ends. The DNA for the CDR3 is TGTGCCAGCAGTGAAAGCGTGCTGAATCAGCCCCAGCATTTT. It encodes CASSESVLNQPQHF.

The chain is built from TRBV6-6 and TRBJ1-5; TRBD1 is a possible D gene (5 bases). The CDR3 is 13 residues long. V shed 2 bases and J shed 3 bases, with 5 bases lying between them. CDR1 MNHNY and CDR2 SVGAGI come from the germline V gene (reference sequence). CDR3 sequence (DNA): TGTGCCAGCAGTTACGGGACCAATCAGCCCCAGCATTTT. Translating gives CASSYGTNQPQHF.

This clone has just a few counts. The V and J genes are TRBV2 and TRBJ1-5; no firm D call. Germline-derived CDR1 and CDR2 are SNHLY and FYNNEI. With 3 bases removed from V and 10 bases from J, the gap between germline ends came to 19 bases. The CDR3 extends over 15 amino acids. CDR3 sequence: CASSEVGPKVSPQHF. The CDR3 nucleotides are TGTGCCAGCAGTGAGGTAGGGCCCAAGGTCAGCCCCCAGCATTTT.

The chain joins TRBV7-2 to TRBJ2-3, with TRBD2 identical over 11 bases. Unmatched junction bases numbered 2, after V lost 3 bases and J lost 0 bases. This CDR3 contains 16 residues. The germline V gene has CDR1 SGHTA and CDR2 FQGNSA. CDR3 protein: CASSFRTSGSTDTQYF. CDR3 nucleotide sequence: TGTGCCAGCAGCTTTAGGACTAGCGGGAGCACAGATACGCAGTATTTT.

This CDR3 reads CASTPDRFNYGYTF. The CDR3 nucleotides read TGTGCCAGCACCCCCGACAGGTTTAACTATGGCTACACCTTC. The gene calls are TRBV6-6 and TRBJ1-2, with D perhaps matching TRBD1 (6 bases). The CDR3 consists of 14 residues. V gave up 7 bases and J gave up 1 base, with 13 bases separating them. Germline values: CDR1 MNHNY, CDR2 SVGAGI (reference sequence).

V usage is TRBV2 and J usage is TRBJ2-5; 9 nucleotides line up with TRBD2. CDR1 and CDR2 from the germline V gene are SNHLY and FYNNEI. Trimming cost V 6 bases and J 5 bases; bases outside gene matches: 1. The CDR3 covers 12 residues. Written as DNA, the CDR3 is TGTGCCAGCAGGGCGGGAGGGGAGACCCAGTACTTC. Translation gives CASRAGGETQYF.